The 21 T cell receptor beta chains reported below all come from one sample, sequenced in a study of T cell responses to AZD1222 COVID-19 vaccine. Data came from immunoSEQ multiplex PCR; TCRdb stores just in-frame clones and leaves some out. The table has roughly 130,000 clones, 90% to 95% seen once. The specimen was peripheral blood, collected on day 0 of AZD1222 vaccination. The receptor source for this set is an adult in good health.

The chain links TRBV21-1 to TRBJ1-5. TRBV21-1 is described as a pseudogene. The CDR3 loop spans 11 amino acids. CDR3 amino acids: CASRGNQPQHF. The CDR3 DNA reads as TGTGCCAGCCGGGGGAATCAGCCCCAGCATTTT.

The V call is TRBV5-1, the J call TRBJ2-7, with 7 bases fitting TRBD2. This CDR3 has 14 amino acids. Germline values: CDR1 SGHRS, CDR2 YFSETQ. The trim removed 4 bases at V and 3 bases at J, leaving 7 bases unmatched. This CDR3 is CASSRGGGDYEQYF. Here the CDR3 DNA reads TGCGCCAGCAGCAGGGGCGGGGGAGACTACGAGCAGTACTTC.

The V and J genes are TRBV12-3 or TRBV12-4 and TRBJ2-3; unclear D gene. The V end was cut by 6 bases, the J end by 4 bases, with 5 bases between. The CDR3 covers 11 residues. In DNA, the CDR3 is TGTGCCAGCAGCCTTTCAGATACGCAGTATTTT. Translating it yields CASSLSDTQYF.

The chain is built from TRBV5-6 and TRBJ1-5, with 7 bases that match TRBD1. The CDR3 consists of 15 residues. CDR1 SGHDT and CDR2 YYEEEE come from the germline V gene. The ends lost 1 base at V and 2 bases at J; junction bases unmatched: 3. The CDR3 DNA sequence: TGTGCCAGCAGCTTGAGGGGGCGCGGCAATCAGCCCCAGCATTTT. Residues: CASSLRGRGNQPQHF.

The V call is TRBV9, the J call TRBJ2-3; possibly TRBD2 for D (6 bases). CDR1 and CDR2 (germline): SGDLS, YYNGEE. V was shortened by 4 bases and J by 0 bases, with 15 bases between the two germline ends. The CDR3 consists of 16 residues. The CDR3 nucleotides are TGTGCCAGCAGCTTTCGTAGGACTACTAGCACAGATACGCAGTATTTT. Its protein is CASSFRRTTSTDTQYF.

The V gene is TRBV30, the J gene TRBJ2-1, with a tentative D call TRBD2 (6 bases). CDR3 length: 17 residues. Germline V gives CDR1 GTSNPN, CDR2 SVGIG (reference sequence). V lost 2 bases and J lost 4, with 21 bases in between. CDR3 in amino acids: CAWSPSFGAGKYNEQFF. The CDR3 DNA follows: TGTGCCTGGAGTCCCTCCTTCGGTGCGGGAAAGTACAATGAGCAGTTCTTC.

The chain couples TRBV27 to TRBJ1-4, with TRBD1 as a possible D gene (5 bases). CDR1 and CDR2 from the germline V gene are MNHEY and SMNVEV (reference sequence). The CDR3 is made up of 14 amino acids. V was cut by 5 bases and J by 5 bases, with 12 bases left in between. The CDR3 DNA follows: TGTGCCAGCAGTCCGGGACCGAGAAATGAAAAACTGTTTTTT. Translated: CASSPGPRNEKLFF.

The CDR3 loop reads CASSPGVGRGDEQFF. Written as DNA, the CDR3 is TGTGCCAGCAGCCCGGGGGTGGGGCGCGGCGATGAGCAGTTCTTC. This chain connects TRBV11-3 to TRBJ2-1, with D possibly being TRBD2 (6 bases). This CDR3 spans 15 amino acids. V lost 5 bases to trimming and J lost 8 bases, with 19 bases between them. The germline CDR1 and CDR2 sequences are SGHNT and YENEEA.

J is TRBJ2-7 and V is TRBV7-9; D call uncertain. Looked up from germline, CDR1 is SEHNR and CDR2 is FQNEAQ (reference sequence). The CDR3 is 16 amino acids. The germline V and J ends were trimmed by 4 bases and 2 bases, with 18 bases remaining between them. The CDR3 DNA follows: TGTGCCAGCAGCTCTCCCACAAAGTGGCCAACCTACGAGCAGTACTTC. Its translation is CASSSPTKWPTYEQYF.

The genes are TRBV5-1 and TRBJ2-7; the D gene is possibly TRBD2 (6 bases). The CDR3 runs 17 residues. Deletions cut 4 bases from V and 1 base from J, with 21 bases between. Looked up from germline, CDR1 is SGHRS and CDR2 is YFSETQ. CDR3 sequence reads: CASSPGGQGWGSYEQYF. In DNA, the CDR3 is TGCGCCAGCAGCCCCGGGGGTCAGGGCTGGGGTTCCTACGAGCAGTACTTC.

The chain recombines TRBV6-2 or TRBV6-3 with TRBJ1-1, with D unclear. The V end was cut by 5 bases, the J end by 11 bases, with 12 bases between. CDR3 size: 11 residues. CDR1 and CDR2 from the germline V gene are MNHEY and SVGEGT. The CDR3 protein is CASSQGSSAFF. The CDR3 DNA sequence: TGTGCCAGCAGTCAAGGGTCTTCTGCTTTCTTT.

This chain connects TRBV13 to TRBJ1-1, with a possible D match to TRBD1 (6 bases). Trimming took 3 bases from V and 8 from J, leaving 13 bases between them. The CDR3 sequence is 13 residues long. In germline, CDR1 is PRHDT, CDR2 FYEKMQ (reference sequence). The CDR3 DNA is TGTGCCAGCAGCTTTCGGGGGCCGGGGGAAGCTTTCTTT. This encodes CASSFRGPGEAFF.

The rearrangement links TRBV7-2 to TRBJ2-7; weak D call: TRBD1 (6 bases). CDR3 length: 14 amino acids. CDR1 and CDR2 from the germline V gene are SGHTA and FQGNSA. Trimming took off 5 bases at V and 0 bases at J, with 11 bases between the two ends. CDR3 residues: CASSEQGLSYEQYF. The CDR3 DNA reads as TGTGCCAGCAGCGAACAGGGCCTCTCCTACGAGCAGTACTTC.

CDR3 nucleotide sequence: TGTGCCAGCAGTTTTCATGAGAACACCGGGGAGCTGTTTTTT. It yields the protein CASSFHENTGELFF. The V gene is TRBV6-6, the J gene TRBJ2-2; the D is unclear. The CDR3 is 14 amino acids. V lost 4 bases, J lost 1 base, and 7 bases lay in between. CDR1 is MNHNY and CDR2 is SVGAGI in the germline V gene (reference sequence).

This chain joins TRBV5-6 and TRBJ1-1; D call uncertain. V was pared by 4 bases and J by 0 bases, with 7 bases between. Germline CDR1 and CDR2: SGHDT and YYEEEE. The length of the CDR3 is 13 residues. The DNA of the CDR3 is TGTGCCAGCAGCAACGGGGTGAACACTGAAGCTTTCTTT. Translation gives CASSNGVNTEAFF.

The chain's CDR3 is CASSPFGQETYNEQFF. For the CDR3, the DNA is TGTGCCAGCTCACCGTTCGGGCAGGAAACCTACAATGAGCAGTTCTTC. The chain has TRBV18 and TRBJ2-1; D is unresolved. CDR3 length: 16 amino acids. Trimming removed 3 bases from V and 2 bases from J, with 14 bases in between. The germline gives CDR1 KGHSH, CDR2 LQKENI.

This chain uses TRBV24-1 with TRBJ2-1; TRBD2 agrees at 14 bases. This CDR3 is built from 17 residues. The V gene's germline CDR1 is KGHDR and CDR2 SFDVKD. V lost 6 bases and J lost 8; bases outside the gene matches: 11. The CDR3 DNA is TGTGCCACCAGTCCCTCACCGGGACTAGCGGGAGTGGATGAGCAGTTCTTC. Residues: CATSPSPGLAGVDEQFF.

The gene calls are TRBV2 and TRBJ1-3; TRBD1 might be the D (5 bases). This CDR3 is 14 amino acids long. The V and J ends lost 6 bases and 2 bases respectively, with 11 bases between them. Germline loops: CDR1 SNHLY, CDR2 FYNNEI. CDR3 DNA: TGTGCCAGCAGCCCACGGGGGACTGGAAACACCATATATTTT. It yields the protein CASSPRGTGNTIYF. Drawing the rest from reference TRBV2 and TRBJ1-3, the complete variable domain is EPEVTQTPSHQVTQMGQEVILRCVPISNHLYFYWYRQILGQKVEFLVSFYNNEISEKSEIFDDQFSVERPDGSNFTLKIRSTKLEDSAMYFCASSPRGTGNTIYFGEGSWLTVV.

The rearrangement joins TRBV30 to TRBJ1-1; maybe TRBD1 (5 bases). V was pared by 0 bases and J by 0 bases, with 5 bases between. This CDR3 comprises 13 residues. Germline V gives CDR1 GTSNPN, CDR2 SVGIG (reference sequence). The CDR3 region has the DNA TGTGCCTGGAGTGTAGGGGTGAACACTGAAGCTTTCTTT. It yields the protein CAWSVGVNTEAFF.

The chain couples TRBV11-3 to TRBJ1-4; D is perhaps TRBD1 (6 bases). Per the germline V gene, CDR1 is SGHNT and CDR2 is YENEEA. The germline V and J ends were trimmed by 1 base and 2 bases, with 11 bases remaining between them. The CDR3 contains 16 residues. The CDR3 region is CASSLGVDSTNEKLFF. As DNA, the CDR3 is TGTGCCAGCAGCTTAGGGGTGGACAGCACTAATGAAAAACTGTTTTTT.

The rearrangement uses TRBV7-3 and TRBJ2-1; maybe TRBD2 (5 bases). Germline V lookup: CDR1 SGHTA, CDR2 FQGTGA. Between the trimmed V and J ends, which lost 5 bases and 7 bases, there was a span of 9 bases. CDR3 size: 12 residues. This CDR3 reads CASSIRGNEQFF. The CDR3 coding sequence is TGTGCCAGCAGCATACGCGGGAATGAGCAGTTCTTC.